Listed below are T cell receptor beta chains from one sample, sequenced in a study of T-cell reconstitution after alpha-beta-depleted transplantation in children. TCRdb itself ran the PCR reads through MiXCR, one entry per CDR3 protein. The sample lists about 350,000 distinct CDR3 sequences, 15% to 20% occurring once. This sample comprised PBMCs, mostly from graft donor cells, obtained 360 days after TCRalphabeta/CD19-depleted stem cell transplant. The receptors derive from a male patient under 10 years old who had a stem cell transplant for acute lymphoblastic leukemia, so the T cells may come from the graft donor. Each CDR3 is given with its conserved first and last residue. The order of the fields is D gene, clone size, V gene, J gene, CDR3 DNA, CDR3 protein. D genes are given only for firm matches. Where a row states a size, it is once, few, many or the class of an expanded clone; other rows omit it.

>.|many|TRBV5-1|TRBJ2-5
TGCGCCAGCAGCTTGGATGAGACCCAGTACTTC
CASSLDETQYF
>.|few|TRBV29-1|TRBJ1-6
TGCAGCGCCCTAGGATTCGCGGGGGGACCCCTCCACTTT
CSALGFAGGPLHF
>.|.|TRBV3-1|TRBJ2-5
TGTGCCAGCAGCCAAGATGGACATATCCTACAAGAGACCCAGTACTTC
CASSQDGHILQETQYF
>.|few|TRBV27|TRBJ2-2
TGTGCCAGCAGTTCCTGGACAACCGGGGAGCTGTTTTTT
CASSSWTTGELFF
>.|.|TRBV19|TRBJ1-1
TGTGCCAGTAGTATTCCGGGGGACACTGAAGCTTTCTTT
CASSIPGDTEAFF
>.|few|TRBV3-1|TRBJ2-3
TGTGCCAGCAGCCAAGACGCTTTCACAGATACGCAGTATTTT
CASSQDAFTDTQYF
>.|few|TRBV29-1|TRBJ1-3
TGCAGCGTTGAAACCGGGAGCGGGACCATATATTTT
CSVETGSGTIYF
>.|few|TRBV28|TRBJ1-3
TGTGCCACGAGCAGGAGCGGGGGAAGAAACACCATATATTTT
CATSRSGGRNTIYF
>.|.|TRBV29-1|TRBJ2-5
TGCAGCGTTGAAGAGGGTTGGGAGACCCAGTACTTC
CSVEEGWETQYF
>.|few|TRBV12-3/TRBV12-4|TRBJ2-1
.
CASSTSAGGRGDEQFF
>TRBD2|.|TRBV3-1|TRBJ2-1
TGTGCCAGCAGCCTGGGACTAGCGGGAGTAAGGGGCTACAATGAGCAGTTCTTC
CASSLGLAGVRGYNEQFF
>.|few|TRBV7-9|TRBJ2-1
TGTGCCAGCAGCCTTCGGACAGCCCCCTTCTACAATGAGCAGTTCTTC
CASSLRTAPFYNEQFF
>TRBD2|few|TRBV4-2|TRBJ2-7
TGTGCCAGCAGCCAAGTAGGGGAAGCGGGAGCAATCTACGAGCAGTACTTC
CASSQVGEAGAIYEQYF
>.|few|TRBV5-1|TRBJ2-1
TGCGCCAGCAGCTGGACCGTCCTAATGCCTGAGCAGTTCTTC
CASSWTVLMPEQFF
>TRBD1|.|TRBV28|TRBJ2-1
TGTGCCAGCAGCCCCCTGGGACAGGGGAGCAGGAATGAGCAGTTCTTC
CASSPLGQGSRNEQFF
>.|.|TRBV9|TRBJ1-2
TGTGCCAGCAGCGTAGGGGGCGTGGGCCGTAACTATGGCTACACCTTC
CASSVGGVGRNYGYTF
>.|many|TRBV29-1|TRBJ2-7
TGCAGCGTTGATGCAGGGGACTCCTACGAGCAGTACTTC
CSVDAGDSYEQYF
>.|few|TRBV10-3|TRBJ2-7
TGTGCCATCAGTGAGTCGATAGCCGGCTACGAGCAGTACTTC
CAISESIAGYEQYF
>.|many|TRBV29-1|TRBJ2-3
TGCAGCGTTGACCCCAATCTCACAGATACGCAGTATTTT
CSVDPNLTDTQYF
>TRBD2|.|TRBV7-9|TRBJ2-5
TGTGCCAGCAGCCTGCCCTTCGGGCTAGCGGTGGGTGAGACCCAGTACTTC
CASSLPFGLAVGETQYF
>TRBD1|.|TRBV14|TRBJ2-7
TGTGCCAGCAGCCTACGGGACAGGCACTACGAGCAGTACTTC
CASSLRDRHYEQYF
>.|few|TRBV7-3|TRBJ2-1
TGTGCCAGCAGCTCTGGAGGGGCCGGTTACAATGAGCAGTTCTTC
CASSSGGAGYNEQFF
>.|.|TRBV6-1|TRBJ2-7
TGTGCCCGCATTCAGGGGCTCTCCTACGAGCAGTACTTC
CARIQGLSYEQYF
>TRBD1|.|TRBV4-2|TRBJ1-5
TGTGCGACAGGGGGATTTAGCAATCAGCCCCAGCATTTT
CATGGFSNQPQHF
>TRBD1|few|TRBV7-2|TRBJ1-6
TGTGCCAGCAGCTTAGTTTTCGGACAGGGTAGATCACCCCTCCACTTT
CASSLVFGQGRSPLHF
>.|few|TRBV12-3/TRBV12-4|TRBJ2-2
TGTGCCAGCAGGACCGGGTCATTTTCCCGCACCGGGGAGCCGTTTTTT
CASRTGSFSRTGEPFF
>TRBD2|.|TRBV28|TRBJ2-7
TGTGCCAGCAGTTTTACAATAGCGGGTTCCTACGAGCAGTACTTC
CASSFTIAGSYEQYF
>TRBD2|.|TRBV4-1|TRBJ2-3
TGCGCCAGCAGCCAAGATTTGACTAGCGGGAGGGCCCTACCCCCTACAGATACGCAGTATTTT
CASSQDLTSGRALPPTDTQYF
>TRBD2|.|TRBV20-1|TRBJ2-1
TGCAGTGCTAGAGATTTGGCTAGCGGGAAGGTGAGGAATGAGCAGTTCTTC
CSARDLASGKVRNEQFF
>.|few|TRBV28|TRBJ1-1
TGTGCCAGCCACAGGCCAGGAAACACTGAAGCTTTCTTT
CASHRPGNTEAFF
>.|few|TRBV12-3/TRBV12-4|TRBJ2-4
TGTGCCAGCAGTTTCCCCGACAGGGAGGGAAACATTCAGTACTTC
CASSFPDREGNIQYF
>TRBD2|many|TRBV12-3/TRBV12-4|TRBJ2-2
TGTGCCAGCAGACCACTACGCGGGAGAATGGGCGGGGAGCTGTTTTTT
CASRPLRGRMGGELFF
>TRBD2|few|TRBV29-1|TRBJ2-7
TGCAGCGCCCTGGGACTAGCGGGAGGGCCCTCCTACGAGCAGTACTTC
CSALGLAGGPSYEQYF
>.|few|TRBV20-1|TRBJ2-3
TGCAGTGCCGAGAGGTCCGGGTTCCTAGATACGCAGTATTTT
CSAERSGFLDTQYF
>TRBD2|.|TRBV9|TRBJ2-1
TGTGCCAGCAGCGTAGGTGTTACGGAGACTAGCGGGAGGGACAATGAGCAGTTCTTC
CASSVGVTETSGRDNEQFF
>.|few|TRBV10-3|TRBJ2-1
TGTGCCATCAGTGAGTCGGAAGCGGAGTACAATGAGCAGTTCTTC
CAISESEAEYNEQFF
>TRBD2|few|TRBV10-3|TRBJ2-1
TGTGCCATTAGCGGGACAAACTACAATGAGCAGTTCTTC
CAISGTNYNEQFF
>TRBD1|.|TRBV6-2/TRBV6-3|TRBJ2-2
TGTGCCAGCAGGCCCCACCGGGACAGGGGCGGGGAGCTGTTTTTT
CASRPHRDRGGELFF
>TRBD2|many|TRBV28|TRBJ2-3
TGTGCCAGCAGCCCTAGCGGGTCCGGCACAGATACGCAGTATTTT
CASSPSGSGTDTQYF
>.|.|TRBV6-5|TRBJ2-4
TGTGCCAGCAGTTACTCGGCCATCCAAGGGGCCAAAAACATTCAGTACTTC
CASSYSAIQGAKNIQYF
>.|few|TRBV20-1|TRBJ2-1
TGCAGTGCTAGAGCCGGAACCTACAATGAGCAGTTCTTC
CSARAGTYNEQFF